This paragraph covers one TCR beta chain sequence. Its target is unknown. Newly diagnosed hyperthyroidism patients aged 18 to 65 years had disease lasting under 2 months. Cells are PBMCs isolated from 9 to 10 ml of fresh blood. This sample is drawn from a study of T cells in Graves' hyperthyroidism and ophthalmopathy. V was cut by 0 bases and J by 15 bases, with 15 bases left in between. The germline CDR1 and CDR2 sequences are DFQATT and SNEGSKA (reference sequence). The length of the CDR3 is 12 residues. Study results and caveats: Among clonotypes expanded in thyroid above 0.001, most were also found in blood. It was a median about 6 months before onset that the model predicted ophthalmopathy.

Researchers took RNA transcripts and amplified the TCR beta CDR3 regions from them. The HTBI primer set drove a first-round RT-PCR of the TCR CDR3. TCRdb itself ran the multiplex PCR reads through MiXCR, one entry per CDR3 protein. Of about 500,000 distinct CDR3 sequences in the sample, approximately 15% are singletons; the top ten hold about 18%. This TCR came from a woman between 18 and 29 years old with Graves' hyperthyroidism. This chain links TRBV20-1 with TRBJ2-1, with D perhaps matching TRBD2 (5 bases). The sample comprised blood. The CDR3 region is CSARDPGLERFF. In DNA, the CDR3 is TGCAGTGCTAGAGATCCGGGGTTGGAACGGTTCTTC.